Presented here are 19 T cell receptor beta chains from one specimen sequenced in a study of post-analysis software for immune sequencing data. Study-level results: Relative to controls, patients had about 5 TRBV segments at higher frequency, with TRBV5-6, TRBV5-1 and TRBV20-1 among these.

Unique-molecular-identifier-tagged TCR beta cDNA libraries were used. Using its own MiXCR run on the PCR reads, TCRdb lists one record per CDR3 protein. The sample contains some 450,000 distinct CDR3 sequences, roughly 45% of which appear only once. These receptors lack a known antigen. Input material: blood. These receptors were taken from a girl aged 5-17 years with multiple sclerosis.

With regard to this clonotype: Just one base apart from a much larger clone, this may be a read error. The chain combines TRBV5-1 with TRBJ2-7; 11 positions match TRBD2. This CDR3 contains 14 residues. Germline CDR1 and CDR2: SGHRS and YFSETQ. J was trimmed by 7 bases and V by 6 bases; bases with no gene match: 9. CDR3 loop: CASTTSGGYNEQYF. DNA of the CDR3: TGCGCCAGCACCACTAGCGGGGGATACAATGAGCAGTACTTC.

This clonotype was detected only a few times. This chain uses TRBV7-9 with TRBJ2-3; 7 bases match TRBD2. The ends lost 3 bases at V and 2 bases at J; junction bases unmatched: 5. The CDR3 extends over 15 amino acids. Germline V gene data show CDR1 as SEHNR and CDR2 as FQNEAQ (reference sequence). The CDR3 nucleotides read TGTGCCAGCAGCTTCTCTAGCGGTTACACAGATACGCAGTATTTT. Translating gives CASSFSSGYTDTQYF.

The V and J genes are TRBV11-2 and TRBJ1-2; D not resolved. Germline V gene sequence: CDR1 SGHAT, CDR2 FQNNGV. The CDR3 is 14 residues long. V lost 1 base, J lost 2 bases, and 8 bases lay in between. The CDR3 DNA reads TGTGCCAGCAGCTTAGTAGGCTCAAACTATGGCTACACCTTC. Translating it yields CASSLVGSNYGYTF.

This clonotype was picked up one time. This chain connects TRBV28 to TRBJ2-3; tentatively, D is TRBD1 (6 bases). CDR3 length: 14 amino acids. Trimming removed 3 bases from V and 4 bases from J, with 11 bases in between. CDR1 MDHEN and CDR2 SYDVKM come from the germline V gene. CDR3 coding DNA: TGTGCCAGCAGTTTTTCAGGGGCTCCAGATACGCAGTATTTT. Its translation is CASSFSGAPDTQYF.

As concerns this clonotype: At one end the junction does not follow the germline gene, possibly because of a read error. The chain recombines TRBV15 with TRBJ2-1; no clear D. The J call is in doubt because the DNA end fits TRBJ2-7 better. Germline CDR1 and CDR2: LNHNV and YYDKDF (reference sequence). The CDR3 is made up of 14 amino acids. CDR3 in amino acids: CATSLSDDSHEQYF. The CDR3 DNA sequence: TGTGCCACCAGCCTCAGTGACGACTCCCACGAGCAGTACTTC.

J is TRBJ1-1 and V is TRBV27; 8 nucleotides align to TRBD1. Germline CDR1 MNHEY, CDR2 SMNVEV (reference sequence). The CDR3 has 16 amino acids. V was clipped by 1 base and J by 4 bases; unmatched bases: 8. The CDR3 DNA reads TGTGCCAGCAGTTTATGGGGAGGACAGGGAAGCACTGAAGCTTTCTTT. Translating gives CASSLWGGQGSTEAFF.

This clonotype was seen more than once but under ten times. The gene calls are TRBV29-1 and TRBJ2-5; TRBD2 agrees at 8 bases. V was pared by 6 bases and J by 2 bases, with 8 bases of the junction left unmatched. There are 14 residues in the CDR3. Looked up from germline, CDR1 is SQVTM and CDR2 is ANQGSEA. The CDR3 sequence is CSVTSGGRQETQYF. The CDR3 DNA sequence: TGCAGCGTAACTTCGGGAGGGCGGCAAGAGACCCAGTACTTC.

The CDR3 DNA sequence: TGTGCCAGCAGTTGGACAGGACCTAATGAAAAACTGTTTTTT. Encoded protein: CASSWTGPNEKLFF. This chain joins TRBV6-6 and TRBJ1-4, with 7 positions matching TRBD1. Germline CDR1 reads MNHNY; CDR2 reads SVGAGI (reference sequence). The CDR3 has 14 amino acids. Trimming removed 4 bases from V and 3 bases from J; junction bases left unmatched: 2.

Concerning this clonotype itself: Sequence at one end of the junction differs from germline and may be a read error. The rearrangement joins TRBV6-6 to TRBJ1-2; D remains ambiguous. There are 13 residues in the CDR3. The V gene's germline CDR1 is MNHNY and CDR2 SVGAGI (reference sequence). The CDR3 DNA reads TGTACCAGCAGTTACGAAGAGGGCTATGGCTACACCTTC. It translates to CTSSYEEGYGYTF.

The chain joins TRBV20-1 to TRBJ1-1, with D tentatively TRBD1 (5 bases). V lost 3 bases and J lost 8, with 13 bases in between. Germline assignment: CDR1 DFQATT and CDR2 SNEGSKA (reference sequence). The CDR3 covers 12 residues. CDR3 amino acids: CSASLQDGEAFF. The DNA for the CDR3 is TGCAGTGCTAGCCTACAGGACGGAGAAGCTTTCTTT.

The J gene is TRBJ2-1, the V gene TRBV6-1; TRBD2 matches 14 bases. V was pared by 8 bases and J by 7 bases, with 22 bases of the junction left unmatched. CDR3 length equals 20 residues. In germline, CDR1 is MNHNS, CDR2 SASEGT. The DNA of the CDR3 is TGTGCCAGCTTCAGCCCCCCCTACAAGACCGGGACTAGCGGGAGTAATGAGCAGTTCTTC. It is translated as CASFSPPYKTGTSGSNEQFF.

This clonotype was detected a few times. As DNA, the CDR3 is TGTGCCAGCAGCGTAGCTTTGGGACTAGTCACAGATACGCAGTATTTT. It yields the protein CASSVALGLVTDTQYF. The rearrangement uses TRBV9 and TRBJ2-3; 8 bases line up with TRBD2. J was trimmed by 2 bases and V by 0 bases; bases with no gene match: 5. Germline CDR1 SGDLS, CDR2 YYNGEE. CDR3 length: 16 amino acids.

The CDR3 coding sequence is TGCAGTGCTAGAGATCGACGGGGGGCCTATGGCTACACCTTC. It yields the protein CSARDRRGAYGYTF. This chain connects TRBV20-1 to TRBJ1-2, with D perhaps TRBD1 (6 bases). The CDR3 is 14 residues long. V lost 0 bases and J lost 4, with 12 bases in between. Germline CDR1 DFQATT, CDR2 SNEGSKA (reference sequence).

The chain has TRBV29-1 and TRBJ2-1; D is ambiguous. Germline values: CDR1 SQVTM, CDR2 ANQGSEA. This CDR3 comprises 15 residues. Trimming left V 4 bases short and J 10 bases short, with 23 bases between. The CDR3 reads CSVGSGPYLAYEQFF. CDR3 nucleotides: TGCAGCGTTGGAAGTGGACCGTACTTAGCCTACGAGCAGTTCTTC.

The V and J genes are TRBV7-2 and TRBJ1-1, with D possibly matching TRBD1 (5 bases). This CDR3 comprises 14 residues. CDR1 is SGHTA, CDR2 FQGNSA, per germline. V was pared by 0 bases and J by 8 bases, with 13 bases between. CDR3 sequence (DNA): TGTGCCAGCAGCTTAGCGCCCGGACAAGGGGAAGCTTTCTTT. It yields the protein CASSLAPGQGEAFF.

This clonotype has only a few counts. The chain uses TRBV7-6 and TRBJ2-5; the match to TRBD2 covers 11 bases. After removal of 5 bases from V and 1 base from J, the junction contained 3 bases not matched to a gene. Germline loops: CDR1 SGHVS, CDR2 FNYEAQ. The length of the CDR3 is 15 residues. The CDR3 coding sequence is TGTGCCAGCAGCGCCGGGACTAGCGGCCAAGAGACCCAGTACTTC. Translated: CASSAGTSGQETQYF.

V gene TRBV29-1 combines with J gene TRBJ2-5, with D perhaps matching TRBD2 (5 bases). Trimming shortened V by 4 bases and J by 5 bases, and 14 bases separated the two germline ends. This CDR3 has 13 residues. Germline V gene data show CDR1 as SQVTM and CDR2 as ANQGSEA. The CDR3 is CSVGEGTGETQYF. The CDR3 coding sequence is TGCAGCGTTGGCGAGGGAACGGGCGAGACCCAGTACTTC.

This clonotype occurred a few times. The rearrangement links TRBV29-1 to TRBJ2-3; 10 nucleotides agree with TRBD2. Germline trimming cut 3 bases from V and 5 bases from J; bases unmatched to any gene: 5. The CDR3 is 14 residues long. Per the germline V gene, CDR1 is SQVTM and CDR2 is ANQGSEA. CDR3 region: CSVDSGRAVDTQYF. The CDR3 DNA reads TGCAGCGTTGACAGCGGGAGGGCCGTAGATACGCAGTATTTT.

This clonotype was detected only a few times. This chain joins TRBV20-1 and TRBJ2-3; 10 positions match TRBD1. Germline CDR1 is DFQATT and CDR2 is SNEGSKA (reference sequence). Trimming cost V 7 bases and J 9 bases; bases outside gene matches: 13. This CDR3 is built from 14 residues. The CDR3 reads CSGGGQGQLGTQYF. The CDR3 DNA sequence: TGCAGTGGGGGGGGACAGGGGCAACTGGGGACGCAGTATTTT.